These 19 T cell receptor beta chains were all obtained from the same sample, sequenced in a study of CXCR3-negative and CXCR3-positive naive CD8 T cells. Researchers prepared the TRB cDNA libraries using 5' RACE with UMI labels. TCRdb reprocessed the 5' RACE reads, keeping one entry per CDR3 protein, no DNA. The table for this sample gives roughly 30,000 distinct CDR3 sequences. The sequenced material came from memory CD8+ T cells from blood. Receptor source: a human donor in good health. Some clones in this sample may be carry-over from other donors' samples.

The rearrangement links TRBV29-1 to TRBJ1-1; the D gene TCRdb calls, TRBD1, cannot be checked with no DNA. The CDR3 runs to 15 residues. Germline loops: CDR1 SQVTM, CDR2 ANQGSEA. The CDR3 region is CSVDASRGADAEAFF.

The chain employs TRBV7-3 and TRBJ2-2; the D call from TCRdb, TRBD1, cannot be confirmed without DNA. This CDR3 is built from 16 residues. Germline assignment: CDR1 SGHTA and CDR2 FQGTGA. This chain's CDR3 is CASSPGTGYTPGELFF.

The chain recombines TRBV20-1 with TRBJ1-1; TCRdb reports TRBD1, a call that lacks DNA to check it against. CDR3 length: 17 residues. Germline values: CDR1 DFQATT, CDR2 SNEGSKA (reference sequence). This CDR3 reads CSARIVGTKFMNTEAFF.

V usage is TRBV7-9 and J usage is TRBJ2-1; TCRdb reports TRBD1, a call that lacks DNA to check it against. The CDR3 has 15 amino acids. Germline assignment: CDR1 SEHNR and CDR2 FQNEAQ (reference sequence). This CDR3 is CASSHHLQGNNEQFF.

The rearrangement uses TRBV4-3 and TRBJ1-6. CDR3 size: 15 residues. Germline V gene lookup returns CDR1 LGHNA and CDR2 YSLEER. This chain's CDR3 is CASSQVSGSASPLHF.

The chain is built from TRBV4-3 and TRBJ2-7; TCRdb indicates TRBD1, and absent DNA this call remains unverified. Germline CDR1 LGHNA, CDR2 YSLEER. There are 16 residues in the CDR3. The CDR3 is CASSQEGSTQGYEQYF.

V and J are TRBV27 and TRBJ1-4; the TCRdb D gene call, TRBD1, has no DNA to confirm it. Germline values: CDR1 MNHEY, CDR2 SMNVEV (reference sequence). The CDR3 covers 16 residues. Here the CDR3 reads CASSPGQGIGNEKLFF.

The rearrangement joins TRBV4-1 to TRBJ2-5; TCRdb picks TRBD2, but there is no DNA to check that call. CDR3 size: 17 residues. The germline CDR1 and CDR2 sequences are MGHRA and YSYEKL. The CDR3 reads CASSQKQGGGLQETQYF.

The V gene is TRBV27, the J gene TRBJ2-1. CDR1 is MNHEY, CDR2 SMNVEV, per germline (reference sequence). The CDR3 has 13 amino acids. The chain's CDR3 is CASSPGNNNEQFF.

This rearrangement joins TRBV6-6 to TRBJ2-7; TCRdb proposes TRBD1, but this gene call is untestable without DNA. The CDR3 length is 13 residues. Germline loops: CDR1 MNHNY, CDR2 SVGAGI (reference sequence). CDR3 protein: CASSDRFNYEQYF.

The chain has TRBV6-1 and TRBJ2-2; there is no DNA to check the TCRdb D call of TRBD1. Germline CDR1 MNHNS, CDR2 SASEGT. The CDR3 runs to 15 residues. The CDR3 loop is CASSEGGGPAGELFF.

The rearrangement links TRBV7-2 to TRBJ2-2. Germline values: CDR1 SGHTA, CDR2 FQGNSA. CDR3 length: 15 residues. Here the CDR3 reads CASSHPWVDAGELFF.

This chain links TRBV7-2 with TRBJ1-5. Germline CDR1 reads SGHTA; CDR2 reads FQGNSA. This CDR3 contains 15 residues. This CDR3 reads CASSSRVAGNQPQHF.

V and J are TRBV7-9 and TRBJ2-7. CDR3 length: 12 amino acids. CDR1 SEHNR and CDR2 FQNEAQ come from the germline V gene (reference sequence). CDR3 protein: CASSLVKPEQYF.

This chain connects TRBV4-1 to TRBJ2-1; as DNA is missing, the TRBD1 call by TCRdb cannot be tested. The germline gives CDR1 MGHRA, CDR2 YSYEKL. The CDR3 is made up of 16 amino acids. The chain's CDR3 is CASSQGQAIPHNEQFF.

The chain uses TRBV29-1 and TRBJ2-7; TCRdb's D call, TRBD1, is unchecked because there is no DNA. This CDR3 region has 11 residues. Per germline, CDR1 SQVTM and CDR2 ANQGSEA. CDR3 protein: CSVESQGEQYF.

The CDR3 loop reads CATSDRGLVNTGELFF. The chain recombines TRBV24-1 with TRBJ2-2; with no DNA, the TCRdb D assignment of TRBD2 cannot be verified. The germline V gene has CDR1 KGHDR and CDR2 SFDVKD. The CDR3 extends over 16 amino acids.

The genes are TRBV3-1 and TRBJ2-5; TCRdb selects TRBD2, and the lack of DNA leaves this call unchecked. This CDR3 has 15 amino acids. Germline CDR1 is LGHDT and CDR2 is YNNKEL (reference sequence). The CDR3 region is CASSPPESGPETQYF.

The rearrangement links TRBV19 to TRBJ2-3; the D call of TRBD2 rests on TCRdb alone, since no DNA is present to check it. The CDR3 extends over 14 amino acids. CDR1 LNHDA and CDR2 SQIVND come from the germline V gene (reference sequence). CDR3: CATREGPSTDTQYF.